This T cell receptor (beta chain) was captured by sequencing in a study of CD8 T cells in ankylosing spondylitis. Study results and limitations: Typical of ankylosing spondylitis blood, it appeared, was a TCR beta motif of eight highly homologous variants.

V was pared by 0 bases and J by 7 bases, with 6 bases between. Germline V gene sequence: CDR1 LGHDT, CDR2 YNNKEL (reference sequence). The CDR3 sequence is 13 residues long. Scientists made TCR beta libraries using quantitative 5'-RACE with molecular barcodes. TCRdb passed the 5' RACE reads through MiXCR, listing each CDR3 protein once. The data show almost 400,000 distinct CDR3 sequences, 20% to 25% seen once. In regard to this clonotype: Its antigen is not identified.

Sequencing input: blood, either unsorted or a sorted T cell fraction (not recorded which). The genes are TRBV3-1 and TRBJ2-2; D is unclear. This clonotype was sampled from a male donor with ankylosing spondylitis. The CDR3 reads CASSQDIIGELFF. Written as DNA, the CDR3 is TGTGCCAGCAGCCAAGATATTATCGGGGAGCTGTTTTTT. The full variable domain, in which reference TRBV3-1 and TRBJ2-2 provide the parts outside the CDR3, is DTAVSQTPKYLVTQMGNDKSIKCEQNLGHDTMYWYKQDSKKFLKIMFSYNNKELIINETVPNRFSPKSPDKAHLNLHINSLELGDSAVYFCASSQDIIGELFFGEGSRLTVL.